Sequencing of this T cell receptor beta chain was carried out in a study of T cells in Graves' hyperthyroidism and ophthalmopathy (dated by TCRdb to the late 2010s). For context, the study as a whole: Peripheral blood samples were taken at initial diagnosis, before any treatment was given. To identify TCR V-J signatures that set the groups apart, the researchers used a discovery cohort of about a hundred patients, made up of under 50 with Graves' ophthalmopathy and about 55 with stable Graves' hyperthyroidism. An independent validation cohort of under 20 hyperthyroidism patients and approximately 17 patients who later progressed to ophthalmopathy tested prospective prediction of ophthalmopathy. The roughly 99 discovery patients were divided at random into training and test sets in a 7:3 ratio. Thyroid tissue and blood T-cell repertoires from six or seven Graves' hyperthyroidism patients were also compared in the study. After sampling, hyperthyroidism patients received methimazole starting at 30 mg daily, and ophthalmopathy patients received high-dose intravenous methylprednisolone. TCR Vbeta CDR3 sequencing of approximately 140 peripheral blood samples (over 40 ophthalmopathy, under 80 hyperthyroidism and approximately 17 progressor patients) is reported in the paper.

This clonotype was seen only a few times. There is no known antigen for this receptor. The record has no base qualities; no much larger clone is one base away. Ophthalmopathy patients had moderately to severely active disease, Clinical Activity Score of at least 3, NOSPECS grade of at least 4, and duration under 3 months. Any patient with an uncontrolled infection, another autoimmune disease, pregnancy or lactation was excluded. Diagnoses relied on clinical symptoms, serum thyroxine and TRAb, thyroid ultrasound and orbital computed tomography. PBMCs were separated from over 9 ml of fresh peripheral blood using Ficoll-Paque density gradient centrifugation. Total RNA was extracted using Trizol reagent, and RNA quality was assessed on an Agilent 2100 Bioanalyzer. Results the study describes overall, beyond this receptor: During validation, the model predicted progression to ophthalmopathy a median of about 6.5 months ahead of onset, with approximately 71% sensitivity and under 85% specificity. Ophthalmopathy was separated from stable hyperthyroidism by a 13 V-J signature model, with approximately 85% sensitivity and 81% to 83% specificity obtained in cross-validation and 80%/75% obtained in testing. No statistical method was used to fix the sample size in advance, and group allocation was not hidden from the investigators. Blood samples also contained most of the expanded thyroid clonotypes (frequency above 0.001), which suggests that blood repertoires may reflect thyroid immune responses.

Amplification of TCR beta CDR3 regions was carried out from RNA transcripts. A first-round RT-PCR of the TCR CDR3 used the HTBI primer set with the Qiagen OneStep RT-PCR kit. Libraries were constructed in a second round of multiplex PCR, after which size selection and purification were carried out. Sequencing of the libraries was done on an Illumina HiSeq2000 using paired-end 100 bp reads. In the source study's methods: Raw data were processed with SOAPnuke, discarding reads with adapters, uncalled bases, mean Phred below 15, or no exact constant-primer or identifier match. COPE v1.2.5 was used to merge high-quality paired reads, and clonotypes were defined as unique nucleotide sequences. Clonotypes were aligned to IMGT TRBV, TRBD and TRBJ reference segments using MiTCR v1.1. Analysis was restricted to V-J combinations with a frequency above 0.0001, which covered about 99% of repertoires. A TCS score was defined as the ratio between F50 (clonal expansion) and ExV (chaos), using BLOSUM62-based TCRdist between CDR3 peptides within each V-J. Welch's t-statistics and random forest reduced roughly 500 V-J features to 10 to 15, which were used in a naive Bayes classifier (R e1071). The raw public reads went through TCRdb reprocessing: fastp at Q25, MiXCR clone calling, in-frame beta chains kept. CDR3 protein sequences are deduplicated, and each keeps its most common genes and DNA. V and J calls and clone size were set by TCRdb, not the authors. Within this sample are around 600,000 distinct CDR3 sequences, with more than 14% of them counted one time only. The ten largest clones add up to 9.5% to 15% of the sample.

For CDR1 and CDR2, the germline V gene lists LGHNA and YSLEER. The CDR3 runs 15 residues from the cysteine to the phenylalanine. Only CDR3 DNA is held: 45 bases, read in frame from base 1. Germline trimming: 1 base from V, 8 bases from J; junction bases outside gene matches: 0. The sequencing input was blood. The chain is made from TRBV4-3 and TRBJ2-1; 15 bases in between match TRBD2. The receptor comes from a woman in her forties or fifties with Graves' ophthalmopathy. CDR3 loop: CASSQGTSGRDEQFF. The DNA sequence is TGCGCCAGCAGCCAAGGGACTAGCGGGAGGGATGAGCAGTTCTTC.